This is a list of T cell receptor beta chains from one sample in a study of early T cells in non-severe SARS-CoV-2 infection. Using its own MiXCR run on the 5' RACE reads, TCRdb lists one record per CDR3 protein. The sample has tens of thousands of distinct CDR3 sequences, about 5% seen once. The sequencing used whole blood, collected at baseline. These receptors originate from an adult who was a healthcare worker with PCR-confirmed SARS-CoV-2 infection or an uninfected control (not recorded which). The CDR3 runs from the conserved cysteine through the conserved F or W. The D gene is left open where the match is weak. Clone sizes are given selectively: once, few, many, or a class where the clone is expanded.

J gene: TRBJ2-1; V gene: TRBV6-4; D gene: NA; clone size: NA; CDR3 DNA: TGTGCCAGCCGGACAGCCTCCTACAATGAGCAGTTCTTC; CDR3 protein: CASRTASYNEQFF
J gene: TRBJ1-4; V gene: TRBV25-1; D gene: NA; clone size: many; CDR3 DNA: TGTGCCAGCAGTGAAGGTCGGCGTACCGATGAAAAACTGTTTTTT; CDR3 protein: CASSEGRRTDEKLFF
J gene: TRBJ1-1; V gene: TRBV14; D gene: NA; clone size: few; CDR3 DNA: TGTGCCAGCAGCCAAGGGTTTTCTTGGCAGGAGAACACTGAAGCTTTCTTT; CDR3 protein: CASSQGFSWQENTEAFF
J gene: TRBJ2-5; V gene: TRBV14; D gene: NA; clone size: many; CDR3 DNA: TGTGCCAGCAGCCAACAGACAGGATCGTACCAAGAGACCCAGTACTTC; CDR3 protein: CASSQQTGSYQETQYF
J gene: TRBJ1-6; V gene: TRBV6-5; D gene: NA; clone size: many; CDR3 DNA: TGTGCCAGCACCCGGAGTCCCAATAATTCACCCCTCCACTTT; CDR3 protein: CASTRSPNNSPLHF
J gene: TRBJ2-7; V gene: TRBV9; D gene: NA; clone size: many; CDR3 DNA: TGTGCCAGCAGCGTAGACGAAGGGGCCGGGCAGTACTTC; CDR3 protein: CASSVDEGAGQYF
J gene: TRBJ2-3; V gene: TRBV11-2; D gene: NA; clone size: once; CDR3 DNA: TGTGCCAGTTATGAATGGGGGAGTGATACAGATACGCAGTATTTT; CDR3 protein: CASYEWGSDTDTQYF
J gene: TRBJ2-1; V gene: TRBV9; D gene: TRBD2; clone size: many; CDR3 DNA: TGTGCCAGCAGCTCAATAGCGGGAGGCCTCTACAATGAGCAGTTCTTC; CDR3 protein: CASSSIAGGLYNEQFF
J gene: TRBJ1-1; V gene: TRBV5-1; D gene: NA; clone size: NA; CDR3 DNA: TGCGCCAGCAGCTTGGAAGGGGGGAACACTGAAGCTTTCTTT; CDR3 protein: CASSLEGGNTEAFF
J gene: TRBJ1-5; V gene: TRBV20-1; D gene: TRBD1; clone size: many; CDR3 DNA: TGCAGTGCTAGTCTTGAGGCAGGGGGCCATCAGCCCCAGCATTTT; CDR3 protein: CSASLEAGGHQPQHF
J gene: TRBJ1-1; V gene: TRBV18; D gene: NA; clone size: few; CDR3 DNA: TGTGCCAGCTCCCCAACAGGGTATGGAGCTTTCTTT; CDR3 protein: CASSPTGYGAFF
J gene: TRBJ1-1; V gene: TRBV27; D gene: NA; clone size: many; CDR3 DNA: TGTGCCAGCAGTTTATTCGGGTCAGGCCGCCGGGACACTGAAGCTTTCTTT; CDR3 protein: CASSLFGSGRRDTEAFF
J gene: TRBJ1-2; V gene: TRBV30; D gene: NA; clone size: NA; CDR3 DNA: TGTGCCTGGAGTGCTGGGGGCGCAGATACCTTC; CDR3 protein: CAWSAGGADTF
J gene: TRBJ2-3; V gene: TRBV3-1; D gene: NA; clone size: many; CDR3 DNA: TGTGCCAGCAGCCAAGACAGGACCACAGATACGCAGTATTTT; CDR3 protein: CASSQDRTTDTQYF
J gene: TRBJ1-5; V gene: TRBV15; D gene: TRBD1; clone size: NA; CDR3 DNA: TGTGCCACCAGCAGACAGGGGGGGCGGCAGCCCCAGCATTTT; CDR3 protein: CATSRQGGRQPQHF
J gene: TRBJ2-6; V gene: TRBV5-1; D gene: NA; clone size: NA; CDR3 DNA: TGCGCCAGCCGACTCAGTGACTCTGGGGCCAACGTCCTGACTTTC; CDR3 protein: CASRLSDSGANVLTF
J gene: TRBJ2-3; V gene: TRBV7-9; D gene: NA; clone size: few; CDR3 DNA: TGTGCCAGCAGCCCAGAAGGGACACCCAGCACAGATACGCAGTATTTT; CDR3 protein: CASSPEGTPSTDTQYF
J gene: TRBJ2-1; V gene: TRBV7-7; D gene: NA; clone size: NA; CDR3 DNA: TGTGCCAGCAGCTCCGGGGGAGGCGTGAATGAGCAGTTCTTC; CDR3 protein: CASSSGGGVNEQFF
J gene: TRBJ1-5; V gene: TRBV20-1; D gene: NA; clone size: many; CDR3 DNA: TGCAGTGCCGTACAGGGAAGTGGGAATCAGCCCCAGCATTTT; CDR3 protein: CSAVQGSGNQPQHF
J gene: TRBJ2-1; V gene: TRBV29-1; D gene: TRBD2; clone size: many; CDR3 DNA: TGCAGCGTTGGGAAGGTAGCGGGTAATGAGCAGTTCTTC; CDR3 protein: CSVGKVAGNEQFF
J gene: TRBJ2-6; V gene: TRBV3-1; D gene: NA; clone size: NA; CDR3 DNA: TGTGCCAGCATGGGCGCTCCTGGGGCCAACGTCCTGACTTTC; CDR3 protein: CASMGAPGANVLTF
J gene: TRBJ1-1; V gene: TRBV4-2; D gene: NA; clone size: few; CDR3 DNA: TGTGCCAGCAGCCAGAGGACAGCTGAATTTGGTGAAGCTTTCTTT; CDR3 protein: CASSQRTAEFGEAFF
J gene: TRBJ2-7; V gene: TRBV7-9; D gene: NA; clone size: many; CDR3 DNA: TGTGCCAGCAGCTCTCGAGGGGGAATCTACGAGCAGTACTTC; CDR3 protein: CASSSRGGIYEQYF
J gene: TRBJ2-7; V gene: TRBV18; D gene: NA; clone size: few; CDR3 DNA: TGTGCCAGCTCACCAACCGGGCCGTCGGGCGCCTACGAGCAGTACTTC; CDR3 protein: CASSPTGPSGAYEQYF
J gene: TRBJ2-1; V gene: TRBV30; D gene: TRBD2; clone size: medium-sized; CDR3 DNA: TGTGCCTGGAGAAGTAGCGGGGAGCAGTTCTTC; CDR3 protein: CAWRSSGEQFF
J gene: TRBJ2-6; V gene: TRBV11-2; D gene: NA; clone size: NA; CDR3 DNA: TGTGCCAGCAGCGGGGACACGGGGGCCAACGTCCTGACTTTC; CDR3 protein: CASSGDTGANVLTF